A single T cell receptor beta chain is shown here with its context. In this sample, this clonotype turned up many times. This clone's antigen is unknown. The input lacks base qualities; no much larger clone sits a single base away. The sample comes from a study of response to subunit inactivated influenza vaccine (dated by TCRdb to between 2018 and 2020). Looking at the study overall: The study used deep quantitative T cell receptor repertoire profiling to track responses to a trivalent subunit inactivated influenza vaccine. Beyond this particular receptor, the publication reports: The authors proposed that each seasonal influenza vaccination may bring in only a limited number of new T cells.

Trimming takes 1 base from V and 3 bases from J, and the germline ends sit 16 bases apart. CDR3 length: 16 amino acids, cysteine to phenylalanine. Of all the DNA, just the CDR3 is kept, 48 bases in frame from base 1. The germline V gene gives CDR1 as MGHRA and CDR2 as YSYEKL. Library preparation used RT-PCR. Sequencing was performed on an Illumina HiSeq 2500. TCRdb took the public reads, trimmed them with fastp at Q25, ran MiXCR for clone calling and kept in-frame beta chains. CDR3 protein sequences are deduplicated, and each keeps its most common genes and DNA. The sample includes around 490,000 distinct CDR3 sequences, with about 8% observed a single time. The ten largest clones capture 10% to 15% of the sample.

The sequenced sample was PBMCs from blood, obtained roughly 24 months after vaccination. This clonotype originated in a man in his fifties or sixties who received an inactivated influenza vaccine. Donor details come from another sample of the same person, matched by shared clones. The receptor chain draws on TRBV4-1 and TRBJ2-7; the D region possibly corresponds to TRBD1 (5 bases align). The CDR3: CASSQGQGRFYYEQYF. The nucleotide sequence reads as follows: TGCGCCAGCAGCCAAGGTCAGGGCAGGTTTTACTACGAGCAGTACTTC.